The text below deals with one T cell receptor (beta chain). Its antigen is still unknown. CD45RO-negative, CCR7-positively selected cells formed the naive CD8 fraction, excluding terminally differentiated effector memory CD45RA+ cells. The sample is drawn from a study of shared clonotypes between healthy human individuals. Study-wide findings and caveats: Only a few donors were included, so the genetic and exposure-history diversity represented was limited.

Per the authors' pipeline: Filtering was not the same, since immunoSEQ gave junction-only sequences without quality scores. The table came from immunoSEQ multiplex PCR; TCRdb's copy has only in-frame clones and leaves some out. V and J calls and clone size are given by that table; D and trimming were obtained from the DNA. The data contain around 1,900,000 clones, 85% to 95% of them seen just once; the ten biggest clones take up roughly 1.7%. CDR1 is MDHEN, CDR2 SYDVKM, per germline. Trimming stripped 6 bases from V and 2 bases from J, with 15 bases between. The CDR3 loop spans 15 amino acids. The receptor was derived from a man aged 18 to 30 in good health. Some clones in this sample may be carry-over from other donors' samples. V is TRBV28 and J is TRBJ2-3; D not certain. Sequenced input: naive CD8+ T cells from PBMCs. CDR3 in amino acids: CASRALVGYTDTQYF. CDR3 DNA sequence: TGTGCCAGCAGGGCACTGGTGGGGTACACAGATACGCAGTATTTT.